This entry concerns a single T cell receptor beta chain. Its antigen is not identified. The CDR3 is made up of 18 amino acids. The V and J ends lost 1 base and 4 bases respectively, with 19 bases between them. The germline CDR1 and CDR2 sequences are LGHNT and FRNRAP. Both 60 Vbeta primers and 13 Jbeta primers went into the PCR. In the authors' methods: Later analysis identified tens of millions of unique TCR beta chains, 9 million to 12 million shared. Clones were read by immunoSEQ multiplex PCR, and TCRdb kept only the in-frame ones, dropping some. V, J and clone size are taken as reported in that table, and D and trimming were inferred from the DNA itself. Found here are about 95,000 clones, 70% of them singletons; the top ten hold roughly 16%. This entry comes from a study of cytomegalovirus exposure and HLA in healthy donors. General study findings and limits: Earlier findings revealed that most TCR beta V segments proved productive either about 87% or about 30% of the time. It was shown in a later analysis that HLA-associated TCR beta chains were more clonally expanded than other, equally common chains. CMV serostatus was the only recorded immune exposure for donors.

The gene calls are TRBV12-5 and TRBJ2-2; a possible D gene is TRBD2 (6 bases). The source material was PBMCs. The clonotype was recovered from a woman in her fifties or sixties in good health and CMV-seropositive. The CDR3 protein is CASGLDRGWGVRTGELFF. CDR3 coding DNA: TGTGCTAGTGGTTTGGACCGGGGGTGGGGGGTTCGCACCGGGGAGCTGTTTTTT.